These T cell receptor beta chains were read from a single sample in a study of cytomegalovirus exposure and HLA in healthy donors. Some clones are missing from TCRdb's copy, which holds only in-frame ones; the method was immunoSEQ multiplex PCR. The sample lists around 200,000 clones; 77% were seen once. The specimen was PBMCs. Receptors originate from a woman aged 55-70 years in good health and CMV-seropositive. CDR3s include the opening cysteine and the closing phenylalanine or tryptophan. D genes are given only for firm matches. Size is omitted from some rows. Given values are once, few, many or a class for expanded clones.

>TRBJ1-5|NA|NA|TRBV10-3
CAISGQYNQPQHF
TGTGCCATCAGTGGACAGTACAATCAGCCCCAGCATTTT
>TRBJ2-2|TRBD1|NA|TRBV4-2
CASSQLTGQGGELFF
TGTGCCAGCAGCCAACTTACCGGACAGGGCGGGGAGCTGTTTTTT
>TRBJ2-1|TRBD1|NA|TRBV5-8
CASSFKTGQPFF
TGTGCCAGCAGCTTCAAAACGGGACAGCCGTTCTTC
>TRBJ2-7|TRBD1|few|TRBV5-4
CASSRPGTGGGEQYF
TGTGCCAGCAGCCGTCCGGGGACAGGGGGCGGCGAGCAGTACTTC
>TRBJ2-3|NA|NA|TRBV29-1
CSAGETGKGTQYF
TGCAGCGCAGGGGAAACAGGGAAGGGTACGCAGTATTTT
>TRBJ2-7|NA|NA|TRBV6-5
CASSFSTDSYEQYF
TGTGCCAGCAGTTTTTCCACAGACTCCTACGAGCAGTACTTC
>TRBJ2-7|TRBD1|NA|TRBV5-8
CASSRGQDYEQYF
TGTGCCAGCAGCCGGGGACAGGACTACGAGCAGTACTTC
>TRBJ2-2|NA|NA|TRBV7-8
CASSLLAGANTGELFF
TGTGCCAGCAGCTTATTAGCAGGGGCGAACACCGGGGAGCTGTTTTTT
>TRBJ2-7|TRBD2|NA|TRBV5-4
CASSTGTSGSYEQYF
TGTGCCAGCAGCACGGGGACTAGCGGGAGCTACGAGCAGTACTTC
>TRBJ2-7|NA|NA|TRBV7-7
CASSLEHRDTSYEQYF
TGTGCCAGCAGCTTAGAACACCGGGACACCTCCTACGAGCAGTACTTC
>TRBJ2-1|NA|NA|TRBV18
CASSQSRTDNEQFF
TGTGCCAGCTCACAATCCCGGACAGACAATGAGCAGTTCTTC
>TRBJ2-1|TRBD2|NA|TRBV30
CAWRPSGSRNEQFF
TGTGCCTGGAGACCTAGCGGGAGCCGCAATGAGCAGTTCTTC
>TRBJ1-5|TRBD1|NA|TRBV19
CASSLDRDQPQHF
TGTGCCAGTAGTCTTGACAGGGATCAGCCCCAGCATTTT
>TRBJ1-4|TRBD1|NA|TRBV7-8
CASSRTGYEKLFF
TGTGCCAGCAGCAGGACAGGCTATGAAAAACTGTTTTTT
>TRBJ2-2|TRBD2|NA|TRBV19
CASSMWREGNGELFF
TGTGCCAGTAGTATGTGGCGGGAGGGGAACGGGGAGCTGTTTTTT
>TRBJ1-2|TRBD1|NA|TRBV13
CASSPTPGQGLGYTF
TGTGCCAGCAGCCCGACCCCGGGACAGGGTCTTGGCTACACCTTC
>TRBJ2-1|NA|NA|TRBV23-1
CASSQLYRSSYNEQFF
TGCGCCAGCAGTCAATTGTATAGGAGCTCCTACAATGAGCAGTTCTTC
>TRBJ2-7|TRBD1|NA|TRBV10-3
CAISEIIAGTGDSYEQYF
TGTGCCATCAGTGAGATAATAGCGGGGACAGGGGACTCCTACGAGCAGTACTTC
>TRBJ1-4|NA|once|TRBV4-2
CASSQEGAVDTNEKLFF
TGTGCCAGCAGCCAAGAAGGGGCCGTCGATACTAATGAAAAACTGTTTTTT
>TRBJ2-7|NA|NA|TRBV7-8
CASSIGQSYEQYF
TGTGCCAGCAGCATCGGACAGTCCTACGAGCAGTACTTC
>TRBJ2-4|NA|NA|TRBV7-2
CASSLGGENIQYF
TGTGCCAGCAGCTTAGGGGGGGAAAACATTCAGTACTTC
>TRBJ1-1|NA|NA|TRBV7-2
CASSPVGQSEAFF
TGTGCCAGCAGCCCGGTTGGGCAGTCCGAAGCTTTCTTT
>TRBJ2-7|TRBD2|NA|TRBV6-1
CASRGGLASSYEQYF
TGTGCCAGTCGGGGGGGGCTAGCTAGTTCCTACGAGCAGTACTTC
>TRBJ2-7|TRBD2|NA|TRBV27
CASSLKFSGTSYEQYF
TGTGCCAGCAGTTTGAAGTTTAGCGGGACTTCCTACGAGCAGTACTTC
>TRBJ2-1|TRBD2|NA|TRBV5-1
CASSLVGGRIRNEQFF
TGCGCCAGCAGCTTGGTTGGCGGGAGAATTAGAAATGAGCAGTTCTTC